The 32 T cell receptor beta chains in this list originate from one sample, sequenced in a study of T cells after yellow fever vaccination. TCRdb re-analysed the 5' RACE reads in MiXCR, keeping a single row per CDR3 protein. The sample yields just under 600,000 distinct CDR3 sequences, approximately 15% seen once. The sequencing here drew on PBMCs, taken on the day of the yellow fever booster vaccination. The receptor set was obtained from a man aged 25 to 40 who received the YFV17D yellow fever vaccine.

This chain links TRBV12-3 or TRBV12-4 with TRBJ2-2; 8 nucleotides agree with TRBD2. The CDR3 length is 15 residues. The junction had 4 bases not matched to a gene; V was cut back by 6 bases and J by 1 base. The CDR3 region has the DNA TGTGCCAGCAGGCGGGGACTAGGGAACACCGGGGAGCTGTTTTTT. Protein sequence: CASRRGLGNTGELFF.

The gene calls are TRBV27 and TRBJ1-6; 7 bases line up with TRBD1. The CDR3 is 14 amino acids. Germline V CDR1 and CDR2: MNHEY, SMNVEV (reference sequence). V was pared by 8 bases and J by 5 bases, with 6 bases of the junction left unmatched. The CDR3 sequence is CASRDSAHNSPLHF. The CDR3 DNA sequence: TGTGCCAGCCGGGACAGCGCCCATAATTCACCCCTCCACTTT.

This chain connects TRBV3-1 to TRBJ2-7, with 7 nucleotides matching TRBD2. This CDR3 region has 15 residues. Germline V gives CDR1 LGHDT, CDR2 YNNKEL (reference sequence). With 3 bases clipped from V and 1 base from J, the junction kept 6 bases outside the gene matches. CDR3 nucleotides: TGTGCCAGCAGCCATCGGCTAGCGGTTTCCTACGAGCAGTACTTC. It encodes CASSHRLAVSYEQYF.

The chain is built from TRBV6-5 and TRBJ2-7, with TRBD2 as a possible D gene (5 bases). The CDR3 runs to 16 residues. The germline V and J ends were trimmed by 0 bases and 0 bases, with 12 bases remaining between them. CDR1 is MNHEY and CDR2 is SVGAGI in the germline V gene. Here the CDR3 DNA reads TGTGCCAGCAGTTACTCGGAGGTAGGCCGCTCCTACGAGCAGTACTTC. Its protein product is CASSYSEVGRSYEQYF.

This clonotype was seen a few times. The rearrangement joins TRBV5-5 to TRBJ1-4, with D unresolved. The CDR3 runs to 14 residues. CDR1 SGHKS and CDR2 YYEKEE come from the germline V gene (reference sequence). Trimming removed 0 bases at V and 5 bases at J, with 8 bases between. CDR3 sequence (DNA): TGTGCCAGCAGCTTGGAGGCCCCAAATGAAAAACTGTTTTTT. Translated: CASSLEAPNEKLFF.

This clonotype was observed a few times. The gene calls are TRBV6-1 and TRBJ1-6; D remains ambiguous. The CDR3 has 13 residues. Trimming removed 0 bases from V and 10 bases from J, with 7 bases in between. In germline, CDR1 is MNHNS, CDR2 SASEGT. Here the CDR3 reads CASSEALDSPLHF. DNA of the CDR3: TGTGCCAGCAGTGAAGCGCTAGACTCACCCCTCCACTTT.

Note on this clonotype: Compared with germline, one end of the junction differs, possibly owing to a read error. The rearrangement links TRBV20-1 to TRBJ2-3, with 11 positions matching TRBD2. Germline V gene sequence: CDR1 DFQATT, CDR2 SNEGSKA (reference sequence). The CDR3 has 14 amino acids. CDR3 sequence: CAVTSGTPTDTQYF. CDR3 coding DNA: TGTGCTGTGACTAGCGGGACTCCTACAGATACGCAGTATTTT.

The rearrangement uses TRBV6-1 and TRBJ1-6; D is possibly TRBD1 (6 bases). V was clipped by 6 bases and J by 6 bases, with 15 bases between them. CDR1 and CDR2 (germline): MNHNS, SASEGT. This CDR3 is 15 amino acids long. The CDR3 DNA reads TGTGCCAGCAGGGAAACGACAGGTCCTAATTCACCCCTCCACTTT. As protein: CASRETTGPNSPLHF.

The chain joins TRBV29-1 to TRBJ2-7; 7 nucleotides match TRBD2. Germline-derived CDR1 and CDR2 are SQVTM and ANQGSEA. The ends lost 6 bases at V and 1 base at J; junction bases unmatched: 6. The length of the CDR3 is 13 residues. The CDR3 protein is CSVLLAPSYEQYF. In DNA, the CDR3 is TGCAGCGTACTACTAGCGCCATCCTACGAGCAGTACTTC.

V usage is TRBV30 and J usage is TRBJ2-3; D remains unclear. The CDR3 consists of 11 residues. Deletions cut 2 bases from V and 5 bases from J, with 5 bases between. Germline-derived CDR1 and CDR2 are GTSNPN and SVGIG (reference sequence). The CDR3 region is CAWSRQDTQYF. As DNA, the CDR3 is TGTGCCTGGAGTAGACAAGATACGCAGTATTTT.

This clonotype was seen more than once but under ten times. The CDR3 protein is CASIHRGTYEQYF. The CDR3 DNA reads TGCGCCAGCATTCACAGGGGAACCTACGAGCAGTACTTC. This chain links TRBV23-1 with TRBJ2-7; 7 bases are a match to TRBD1. TRBV23-1 is identified as an open reading frame with a role that is uncertain. The CDR3 is made up of 13 amino acids. The trim removed 7 bases at V and 2 bases at J, leaving 5 bases unmatched.

The chain is built from TRBV20-1 and TRBJ2-7, with TRBD1 matching over 7 bases. The CDR3 loop spans 14 amino acids. V trimming: 0 bases; J trimming: 4 bases; junction bases outside the gene matches: 6. Germline CDR1 and CDR2: DFQATT and SNEGSKA (reference sequence). In DNA, the CDR3 is TGCAGTGCTAGAGAAACCGGGACAGTGTACGAGCAGTACTTC. It codes for CSARETGTVYEQYF.

The gene calls are TRBV12-3 or TRBV12-4 and TRBJ2-3; D is perhaps TRBD1 or TRBD2 (5 bases each). The CDR3 is 15 residues long. The CDR3 loop reads CANSRDPGSPYTQYF. In nucleotides, the CDR3 is TGTGCTAATTCCCGGGACCCGGGGTCTCCCTATACGCAGTATTTT.

The V gene is TRBV7-2, the J gene TRBJ2-2; D is perhaps TRBD2 (6 bases). CDR1 and CDR2 from the germline V gene are SGHTA and FQGNSA. Trimming cost V 6 bases and J 4 bases, with 12 bases left between them. The CDR3 runs to 14 residues. The CDR3 coding sequence is TGTGCCAGCAGGGTCACCGGGAGCACCGGGGAGCTGTTTTTT. Amino acids: CASRVTGSTGELFF.

In this sample, this clonotype turned up a few times. V is TRBV20-1 and J is TRBJ2-1, with a possible D match to TRBD2 (5 bases). Germline loops: CDR1 DFQATT, CDR2 SNEGSKA (reference sequence). Trimming shortened V by 1 base and J by 7 bases, and 11 bases separated the two germline ends. CDR3 length equals 13 residues. In DNA, the CDR3 is TGCAGTGCTAGAGTGCCTCGGGGTAATGAGCAGTTCTTC. Its translation: CSARVPRGNEQFF.

This clonotype appeared a few times. The rearrangement joins TRBV5-1 to TRBJ2-3; 8 bases are shared with TRBD2. Germline assignment: CDR1 SGHRS and CDR2 YFSETQ. The CDR3 runs to 11 residues. The V segment lost 9 bases and the J segment 10 bases; nucleotides outside the gene matches: 7. Here the CDR3 DNA reads TGCGCCACCAAAAGCGGGAGCGCGCAGTATTTT. Translated, it gives CATKSGSAQYF.

This clonotype was seen a few times. J is TRBJ2-7 and V is TRBV7-2; possible D gene TRBD1, 6 bases. Germline V lookup: CDR1 SGHTA, CDR2 FQGNSA. This CDR3 contains 14 residues. V was pared by 5 bases and J by 3 bases, with 14 bases between. CDR3 DNA sequence: TGTGCCAGCAGCAAAACAGGGTTGAGCTACGAGCAGTACTTC. Translated, it gives CASSKTGLSYEQYF.

This clonotype was seen a handful of times. This rearrangement joins TRBV5-1 to TRBJ2-1, with TRBD2 as a possible D gene (7 bases). V was cut by 2 bases and J by 8 bases, with 17 bases left in between. The germline gives CDR1 SGHRS, CDR2 YFSETQ. The CDR3 contains 15 residues. CDR3 sequence reads: CASSFLRGGGDEQFF. CDR3 DNA sequence: TGCGCCAGCAGCTTTCTGCGCGGGGGCGGGGATGAGCAGTTCTTC.

The genes are TRBV29-1 and TRBJ2-1; 14 bases agree with TRBD2. The length of the CDR3 is 19 residues. V shed 0 bases, J shed 4 bases, and the junction held 11 bases outside the gene matches. Germline assignment: CDR1 SQVTM and CDR2 ANQGSEA. The DNA for the CDR3 is TGCAGCGTTGAAGATCGGGGGGGACTAGCGGGAGAGGTGTACAATGAGCAGTTCTTC. Amino acid sequence: CSVEDRGGLAGEVYNEQFF.

The chain recombines TRBV11-2 with TRBJ1-6; TRBD1 aligns across 7 bases. This CDR3 comprises 14 residues. The V gene's germline CDR1 is SGHAT and CDR2 FQNNGV. V gave up 3 bases and J gave up 7 bases; unmatched junction bases: 3. Written as DNA, the CDR3 is TGTGCCAGCAGCTTGGGGGACAGCAATTCACCCCTCCACTTT. Amino acids: CASSLGDSNSPLHF.

In this sample, this clonotype turned up a few times. The chain joins TRBV4-1 to TRBJ2-2; D remains ambiguous. CDR3 length equals 12 residues. V lost 1 base and J 7 bases, leaving 4 bases between the germline ends. Germline-derived CDR1 and CDR2 are MGHRA and YSYEKL. The CDR3 reads CASSQVIGELFF. DNA of the CDR3: TGCGCCAGCAGCCAAGTTATCGGGGAGCTGTTTTTT.

There are a few counts of this clonotype. The CDR3 coding sequence is TGTGCCATCAGTGGGGGACAGTCCTCCGATGGCTACACCTTC. Encoded protein: CAISGGQSSDGYTF. This chain uses TRBV10-3 with TRBJ1-2, with TRBD1 identical over 7 bases. The CDR3 runs to 14 residues. V lost 4 bases to trimming and J lost 6 bases; unmatched junction nucleotides: 8. Germline-derived CDR1 and CDR2 are ENHRY and SYGVKD.

In its sample, this clonotype was seen a few times. The chain recombines TRBV29-1 with TRBJ2-7; 9 nucleotides align to TRBD2. The germline gives CDR1 SQVTM, CDR2 ANQGSEA. Trimming cost V 1 base and J 7 bases; bases outside gene matches: 5. CDR3 length: 13 amino acids. Here the CDR3 DNA reads TGCAGCGTTGAAGTTCTAGCGGGATATGAGCAGTACTTC. Translated: CSVEVLAGYEQYF.

The rearrangement links TRBV6-2 or TRBV6-3 to TRBJ2-7; unclear D gene. The V gene lost 8 bases and the J gene lost 1 base, with 9 bases spanning the gap. CDR3 size: 12 residues. Germline loops: CDR1 MNHEY, CDR2 SVGEGT. DNA for the CDR3: TGTGCCAGCGCCCGTGCGTCCTACGAGCAGTACTTC. Translating it yields CASARASYEQYF.

Of note for this clonotype: Possible read error: a much larger clone is one base away. The chain couples TRBV12-3 or TRBV12-4 to TRBJ2-3; no reliable D call. Trimming shortened V by 7 bases and J by 1 base, and 3 bases separated the two germline ends. The CDR3 covers 11 residues. The CDR3 DNA is TGTGCCAGCATGGGCACAGATACGCAGTATTTT. It specifies CASMGTDTQYF.

V gene TRBV6-2 or TRBV6-3 combines with J gene TRBJ2-7; tentatively, D is TRBD1 (5 bases). This CDR3 is built from 14 residues. The germline V gene has CDR1 MNHEY and CDR2 SVGEGT. Trimming removed 4 bases at V and 3 bases at J, with 13 bases between. The CDR3 sequence: CASSSRTPYYEQYF. CDR3 bases: TGTGCCAGCAGTTCGAGGACACCCTACTACGAGCAGTACTTC.

The J gene is TRBJ2-7, the V gene TRBV5-1; possible D gene TRBD2, 5 bases. The germline V and J ends were trimmed by 0 bases and 3 bases, with 13 bases remaining between them. The CDR3 is 15 amino acids. CDR1 and CDR2 from the germline V gene are SGHRS and YFSETQ. The DNA for the CDR3 is TGCGCCAGCAGCTTGGAGGCGGTAGGAGGCTACGAGCAGTACTTC. It encodes CASSLEAVGGYEQYF.

The table lists this clonotype with a few counts. The DNA of the CDR3 is TGCAGTGCTAGCAGTGGCAGGGCAGAAGCTTTCTTT. Its translation: CSASSGRAEAFF. The chain couples TRBV20-1 to TRBJ1-1, with TRBD1 as a possible D gene (5 bases). This CDR3 is built from 12 residues. V shed 3 bases and J shed 8 bases, with 13 bases lying between them. Germline V gives CDR1 DFQATT, CDR2 SNEGSKA (reference sequence).

The chain is built from TRBV12-3 or TRBV12-4 and TRBJ2-1; tentatively, D is TRBD1 (6 bases). The CDR3 runs to 12 residues. Trimming left V 6 bases short and J 7 bases short, with 10 bases between. The CDR3 reads CASSFDRNEQFF. The CDR3 region has the DNA TGTGCCAGCAGCTTTGACAGGAATGAGCAGTTCTTC.

This clonotype was recorded a few times. This sequence joins TRBV20-1 and TRBJ2-1, with D unresolved. Germline assignment: CDR1 DFQATT and CDR2 SNEGSKA (reference sequence). Deletions cut 0 bases from V and 10 bases from J, with 10 bases between. The CDR3 has 12 amino acids. The CDR3 nucleotides read TGCAGTGCTAGAGATCTAACGGCAGAGCAGTTCTTC. Its protein is CSARDLTAEQFF.

This clonotype was observed a few times. The chain is built from TRBV15 and TRBJ2-5; D remains unclear. V lost 0 bases and J lost 1, with 9 bases in between. Germline loops: CDR1 LNHNV, CDR2 YYDKDF (reference sequence). The CDR3 contains 15 residues. DNA of the CDR3: TGTGCCACCAGCAGAGATCCTTCCGGCCAAGAGACCCAGTACTTC. This gives the protein CATSRDPSGQETQYF. The full variable domain, completed using reference TRBV15 and TRBJ2-5, is DAMVIQNPRYQVTQFGKPVTLSCSQTLNHNVMYWYQQKSSQAPKLLFHYYDKDFNNEADTPDNFQSRRPNTSFCFLDIRSPGLGDTAMYLCATSRDPSGQETQYFGPGTRLLVL.

This clonotype came up a few times. The CDR3 loop reads CASSPSGSTSSYEQYF. CDR3 nucleotide sequence: TGTGCCAGCAGTCCTAGCGGGAGCACGTCCTCCTACGAGCAGTACTTC. The genes are TRBV27 and TRBJ2-7; 10 bases match TRBD2. Germline V lookup: CDR1 MNHEY, CDR2 SMNVEV (reference sequence). V trimming: 5 bases; J trimming: 0 bases; junction bases outside the gene matches: 7. The CDR3 runs 16 residues.